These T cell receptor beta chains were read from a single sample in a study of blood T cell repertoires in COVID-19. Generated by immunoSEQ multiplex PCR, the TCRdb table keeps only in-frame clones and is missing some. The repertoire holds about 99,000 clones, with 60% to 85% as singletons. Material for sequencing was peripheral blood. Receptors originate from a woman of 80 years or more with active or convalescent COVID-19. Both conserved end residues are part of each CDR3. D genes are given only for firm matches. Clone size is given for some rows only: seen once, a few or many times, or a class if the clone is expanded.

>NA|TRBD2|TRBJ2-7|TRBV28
CASSLLAGGNEQYF
TGTGCCAGCAGTTTACTAGCGGGAGGGAACGAGCAGTACTTC
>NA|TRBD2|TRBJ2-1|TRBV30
CAWSGLAGGPGEQFF
TGTGCCTGGAGCGGACTAGCGGGAGGGCCGGGTGAGCAGTTCTTC
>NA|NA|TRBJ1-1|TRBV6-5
CASSYAEHMNTEAFF
TGTGCCAGCAGTTACGCTGAACATATGAACACTGAAGCTTTCTTT
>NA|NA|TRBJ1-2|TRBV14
CASSQVQGYGYTF
TGTGCCAGCAGCCAAGTACAGGGCTATGGCTACACCTTC
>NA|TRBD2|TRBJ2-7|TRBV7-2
CASKAGGYEQYF
TGTGCCAGTAAAGCGGGAGGCTACGAGCAGTACTTC
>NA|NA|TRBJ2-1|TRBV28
CASSLLATEQFF
TGTGCCAGCAGTTTGCTGGCCACCGAGCAGTTCTTC
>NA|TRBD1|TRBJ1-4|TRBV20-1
CSASATGGPEKLFF
TGCAGTGCTAGTGCGACAGGGGGCCCTGAAAAACTGTTTTTT
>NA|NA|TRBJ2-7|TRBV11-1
CASSFRGAYEQYF
TGTGCCAGCAGCTTCAGGGGAGCCTACGAGCAGTACTTC
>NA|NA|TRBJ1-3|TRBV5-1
CASSPADSSGNTIYF
TGCGCCAGCAGCCCAGCCGACAGCTCTGGAAACACCATATATTTT
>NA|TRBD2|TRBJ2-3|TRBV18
CASSTGLAGGSDTQYF
TGTGCCAGCTCAACCGGACTAGCGGGAGGTTCAGATACGCAGTATTTT
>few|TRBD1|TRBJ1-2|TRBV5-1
CASSLGTAGYTF
TGCGCCAGCAGCCTCGGGACAGCCGGCTACACCTTC
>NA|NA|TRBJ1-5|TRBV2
CASRFRLDSNQPQHF
TGTGCCAGCAGGTTTCGGTTAGATAGCAATCAGCCCCAGCATTTT